This is a list of T cell receptor beta chains from one sample in a study of vaccination effects on CD4 cells after COVID-19. The assay was immunoSEQ multiplex PCR, and TCRdb's table has in-frame clones only and misses some. This table holds some 68,000 clones, roughly 70% found once. These receptors' targets are unknown. The material sequenced was CD4+ T cells from PBMCs cultured with HCoV-OC43 spike peptides, taken before COVID-19 vaccination. The source is a human donor who received a COVID-19 vaccine. Both conserved end residues are part of each CDR3. D genes are given only for firm matches. Clone size is not always given. Where it is, it says once, few, many or a class for expanded clones.

D gene | clone size | J gene | V gene | CDR3 protein | CDR3 DNA
TRBD2 | . | TRBJ2-3 | TRBV24-1 | CATSDRSGGVSTDTQYF | TGTGCCACCAGTGACCGGAGCGGGGGGGTTAGCACAGATACGCAGTATTTT
. | . | TRBJ2-6 | TRBV9 | CASSLQSSGANVLTF | TGTGCCAGCAGCCTCCAGAGCTCTGGGGCCAACGTCCTGACTTTC
. | . | TRBJ2-3 | TRBV28 | CASSLTIGGLDTQYF | TGTGCCAGCAGTTTGACGATAGGGGGTCTCGATACGCAGTATTTT
TRBD1 | . | TRBJ1-5 | TRBV19 | CASNKGAVGNQPQHF | TGTGCCAGTAACAAGGGGGCTGTAGGCAATCAGCCCCAGCATTTT
. | . | TRBJ1-6 | TRBV9 | CASSEAPGSPLHF | TGTGCCAGCAGCGAGGCCCCGGGCTCACCCCTCCACTTT
TRBD2 | . | TRBJ2-3 | TRBV11-2 | CASSLLAGGSDTQYF | TGTGCCAGCAGCTTACTCGCGGGGGGTTCGGATACGCAGTATTTT
TRBD2 | . | TRBJ2-2 | TRBV24-1 | CATSEHRTSLSTGELFF | TGTGCCACCAGTGAGCACAGGACTAGTCTGTCTACCGGGGAGCTGTTTTTT
TRBD1 | . | TRBJ2-1 | TRBV6-4 | CASSHGTVNNEQFF | TGTGCCAGCAGTCATGGGACAGTAAACAATGAGCAGTTCTTC
. | once | TRBJ1-6 | TRBV3-1/TRBV3-2 | CASSPLPPPANSPLHF | TGTGCCAGCAGCCCCTTGCCGCCGCCGGCGAATTCACCCCTCCACTTT
TRBD2 | . | TRBJ2-1 | TRBV24-1 | CATSDPGTSGATYNEQFF | TGTGCCACCAGTGATCCTGGGACTAGCGGGGCGACCTACAATGAGCAGTTCTTC
TRBD1 | . | TRBJ1-2 | TRBV9 | CASSAWTGGHYGYTF | TGTGCCAGCAGCGCCTGGACAGGGGGCCACTATGGCTACACCTTC
. | . | TRBJ1-4 | TRBV19 | CASSGRGNEKLFF | TGTGCCAGTAGTGGGCGAGGGAATGAAAAACTGTTTTTT